One sample yielded the 14 T cell receptor beta chains listed below, sequenced in a study of technical replicates of blood from a handful of donors. Data came from immunoSEQ multiplex PCR; TCRdb stores just in-frame clones and leaves some out. The sample yields around 83,000 clones, roughly 94% seen once. The source material was T cells isolated from PBMCs. The source is a human donor in good health.

The J gene is TRBJ2-1, the V gene TRBV14; D is ambiguous. The germline CDR1 and CDR2 sequences are SGHDN and FVKESK. V was clipped by 1 base and J by 2 bases, with 6 bases between them. CDR3 length: 14 residues. In DNA, the CDR3 is TGTGCCAGCAGCCAAGGAGTGGCCTACAATGAGCAGTTCTTC. Encoded protein: CASSQGVAYNEQFF.

The chain carries TRBV6-5 and TRBJ1-1; 7 bases fit TRBD1. From germline, CDR1 is MNHEY and CDR2 SVGAGI. V dropped 2 bases and J dropped 10; count of bases not matched to a gene: 13. This CDR3 has 15 residues. The CDR3 DNA sequence: TGTGCCAGCAGTTACGGGACAGTGGATCGGGGGGGAGCTTTCTTT. It codes for CASSYGTVDRGGAFF.

The chain couples TRBV6-4 to TRBJ1-1; D gene uncertain. With 0 bases removed from V and 7 bases from J, the gap between germline ends came to 6 bases. The CDR3 runs 12 residues. Germline CDR1 reads MRHNA; CDR2 reads SNTAGT. CDR3 sequence (DNA): TGTGCCAGCAGTGACTCGAGTGGTGAAGCTTTCTTT. The encoded protein is CASSDSSGEAFF.

The chain links TRBV6-4 to TRBJ1-1, with a weak D call TRBD1 (6 bases). CDR3 length: 16 amino acids. Trimming took off 0 bases at V and 5 bases at J, with 16 bases between the two ends. From germline, CDR1 is MRHNA and CDR2 SNTAGT. The CDR3 sequence: CASSDSSRGARTEAFF. The CDR3 nucleotides read TGTGCCAGCAGTGACTCGAGTCGGGGGGCGCGTACTGAAGCTTTCTTT.

The chain links TRBV5-4 to TRBJ2-1; 12 nucleotides align to TRBD2. There are 16 residues in the CDR3. With 7 bases clipped from V and 9 bases from J, the junction kept 14 bases outside the gene matches. From germline, CDR1 is SGHNT and CDR2 YYREEE (reference sequence). The CDR3 reads CASSRLLAGGPGEQFF. CDR3 nucleotide sequence: TGTGCCAGCTCCAGACTCCTAGCGGGGGGGCCGGGTGAGCAGTTCTTC. Using reference TRBV5-4 and TRBJ2-1 for the parts outside the CDR3, the full variable domain is ETGVTQSPTHLIKTRGQQVTLRCSSQSGHNTVSWYQQALGQGPQFIFQYYREEENGRGNFPPRFSGLQFPNYSSELNVNALELDDSALYLCASSRLLAGGPGEQFFGPGTRLTVL.

The chain has TRBV5-1 and TRBJ1-1; D gene unclear. Germline lookup yields CDR1 SGHRS and CDR2 YFSETQ. Trimming took off 4 bases at V and 2 bases at J, with 12 bases between the two ends. This CDR3 contains 14 residues. The CDR3 here is CASSTPSSNTEAFF. DNA of the CDR3: TGCGCCAGCAGCACCCCTAGTTCCAACACTGAAGCTTTCTTT.

The V and J genes are TRBV19 and TRBJ1-1; TRBD1 matches 8 bases. Unmatched junction bases numbered 11, after V lost 3 bases and J lost 2 bases. There are 17 residues in the CDR3. Germline V gives CDR1 LNHDA, CDR2 SQIVND (reference sequence). CDR3 nucleotide sequence: TGTGCCAGTAGTATGCGGACAGGGCGACTTGGCAACACTGAAGCTTTCTTT. Translated: CASSMRTGRLGNTEAFF.

The genes are TRBV6-1 and TRBJ1-2; possibly TRBD1 for D (5 bases). The germline CDR1 and CDR2 sequences are MNHNS and SASEGT. This CDR3 is 13 amino acids long. Trimming took 2 bases from V and 7 from J, leaving 11 bases between them. DNA of the CDR3: TGTGCCAGCAGTGAACCCGGGGGTCGTGGCTACACCTTC. This sequence encodes CASSEPGGRGYTF.

The chain links TRBV7-9 to TRBJ2-1, with TRBD2 identical over 7 bases. The V and J ends lost 2 bases and 4 bases, in that order; junction bases with no gene match: 8. Germline loops: CDR1 SEHNR, CDR2 FQNEAQ (reference sequence). The CDR3 has 16 residues. The CDR3 loop reads CASSLRQRGLYNEQFF. The DNA of the CDR3 is TGTGCCAGCAGCTTACGTCAGCGGGGACTTTACAATGAGCAGTTCTTC.

In its sample, this clone was seen once. The gene calls are TRBV30 and TRBJ2-7; 10 nucleotides match TRBD1. The CDR3 is 12 residues long. Germline lookup yields CDR1 GTSNPN and CDR2 SVGIG (reference sequence). The V segment lost 4 bases and the J segment 4 bases; nucleotides outside the gene matches: 1. The CDR3 region has the DNA TGTGCCTGGAAGGACAGGGGGTACGAGCAGTACTTC. Translating gives CAWKDRGYEQYF.

This clone has just a few counts. The chain employs TRBV14 and TRBJ1-3; D is unresolved. The CDR3 sequence is 17 residues long. Per the germline V gene, CDR1 is SGHDN and CDR2 is FVKESK. Trimming removed 7 bases at V and 0 bases at J, with 19 bases between. For the CDR3, the DNA is TGTGCCAGCAAATCCGACCCGGGTCTACTCTCTGGAAACACCATATATTTT. Translated, it gives CASKSDPGLLSGNTIYF.

The chain couples TRBV5-1 to TRBJ2-7, with 9 positions matching TRBD1. Germline trimming cut 3 bases from V and 2 bases from J; bases unmatched to any gene: 9. Germline V CDR1 and CDR2: SGHRS, YFSETQ. CDR3 length: 16 residues. Here the CDR3 reads CASSSTTGGQPYEQYF. The DNA of the CDR3 is TGCGCCAGCAGCTCCACAACAGGGGGCCAACCCTACGAGCAGTACTTC.

The chain recombines TRBV19 with TRBJ2-1; D may be TRBD2 (6 bases). The CDR3 has 13 amino acids. Germline values: CDR1 LNHDA, CDR2 SQIVND (reference sequence). V was trimmed by 6 bases and J by 8 bases, leaving 14 bases between them. The CDR3 nucleotides are TGTGCCAGTAGGGAGGGCAGTACTGATGAGCAGTTCTTC. It encodes CASREGSTDEQFF.

The chain uses TRBV7-9 and TRBJ1-3; no clear D gene. In germline, CDR1 is SEHNR, CDR2 FQNEAQ (reference sequence). There are 13 residues in the CDR3. The V and J ends lost 5 bases and 4 bases respectively, with 9 bases between them. The CDR3 loop reads CASSPVAGNTIYF. The CDR3, as DNA: TGTGCCAGCAGCCCCGTCGCGGGAAACACCATATATTTT. Full variable domain (outside the CDR3, taken from reference TRBV7-9 and TRBJ1-3): DTGVSQNPRHKITKRGQNVTFRCDPISEHNRLYWYRQTLGQGPEFLTYFQNEAQLEKSRLLSDRFSAERPKGSFSTLEIQRTEQGDSAMYLCASSPVAGNTIYFGEGSWLTVV.